The 10 T cell receptor beta chains in this list originate from one sample, sequenced in a study of T cells in Graves' hyperthyroidism and ophthalmopathy. Amplification targeted TCR beta CDR3 regions from RNA transcripts. First-round RT-PCR targeting the TCR CDR3 was performed with the HTBI primer set. TCRdb reprocessed the multiplex PCR reads via MiXCR and lists one record per CDR3 protein. This repertoire shows more than 650,000 distinct CDR3 sequences, 13% to 15% found once; its top ten account for roughly a tenth. Sequences were obtained from blood. The receptors derive from a woman aged 18-29 years with Graves' hyperthyroidism.

This clonotype appeared many times. V gene TRBV7-2 combines with J gene TRBJ2-7; D not resolved. V was shortened by 6 bases and J by 7 bases, with 13 bases between the two germline ends. The CDR3 has 12 amino acids. Germline V gene sequence: CDR1 SGHTA, CDR2 FQGNSA. The DNA for the CDR3 is TGTGCCAGCAGACAGCCCCAAGGGGAGCAGTACTTC. Residues: CASRQPQGEQYF. Complete variable domain (other parts from reference TRBV7-2 and TRBJ2-7): GAGVSQSPSNKVTEKGKDVELRCDPISGHTALYWYRQSLGQGLEFLIYFQGNSAPDKSGLPSDRFSAERTGGSVSTLTIQRTQQEDSAVYLCASRQPQGEQYFGPGTRLTVT.

This clonotype was seen repeatedly, ten times or more. The chain uses TRBV28 and TRBJ2-7; D remains ambiguous. CDR1 and CDR2 from the germline V gene are MDHEN and SYDVKM. CDR3 length: 14 residues. V was pared by 5 bases and J by 6 bases, with 17 bases between. This CDR3 is CASSRRLPSGEQYF. The CDR3 bases are TGTGCCAGCAGTAGGCGGCTCCCTTCGGGCGAGCAGTACTTC.

This clonotype showed up many times. The chain couples TRBV2 to TRBJ1-1; D not resolved. The germline V and J ends were trimmed by 3 bases and 2 bases, with 7 bases remaining between them. Germline lookup yields CDR1 SNHLY and CDR2 FYNNEI. The length of the CDR3 is 13 residues. The CDR3 coding sequence is TGTGCCAGCAGTGACGGCAGAAACACTGAAGCTTTCTTT. As protein: CASSDGRNTEAFF.

This clonotype was counted at least ten times. V usage is TRBV15 and J usage is TRBJ2-7, with D perhaps assigned TRBD1 or TRBD2 (5 bases each). The CDR3 length is 16 residues. Germline loops: CDR1 LNHNV, CDR2 YYDKDF (reference sequence). The V gene lost 5 bases and the J gene lost 5 bases, with 22 bases spanning the gap. CDR3 bases: TGTGCCACCAGCCGAAAACCGGGACCCCCCTGGGACGAGCAGTACTTC. Amino acids: CATSRKPGPPWDEQYF.

V and J are TRBV14 and TRBJ2-4; D is ambiguous. In germline, CDR1 is SGHDN, CDR2 FVKESK. CDR3 size: 17 residues. V was pared by 2 bases and J by 1 base, with 15 bases between. The CDR3 protein is CASSQTGALGAKNIQYF. The CDR3 DNA sequence: TGTGCCAGCAGCCAAACCGGAGCCCTGGGCGCCAAAAACATTCAGTACTTC.

The chain carries TRBV7-9 and TRBJ2-2; the D is unclear. The CDR3 extends over 11 amino acids. The germline V gene has CDR1 SEHNR and CDR2 FQNEAQ (reference sequence). Trimming removed 8 bases at V and 6 bases at J, with 7 bases between. The CDR3 sequence: CASALAGELFF. The CDR3 coding sequence is TGTGCCAGCGCTCTCGCCGGGGAGCTGTTTTTT.

This clonotype was observed at least ten times. The CDR3 reads CASSLRQGFSYEQYF. DNA for the CDR3: TGTGCCAGCAGCCTACGACAGGGGTTCTCCTACGAGCAGTACTTC. V usage is TRBV3-1 and J usage is TRBJ2-7, with 8 bases matching TRBD1. The germline V gene encodes CDR1 LGHDT and CDR2 YNNKEL (reference sequence). The CDR3 spans 15 residues. V shed 4 bases, J shed 0 bases, and the junction held 5 bases outside the gene matches.

This chain connects TRBV19 to TRBJ1-1; D is unclear. CDR1 and CDR2 from the germline V gene are LNHDA and SQIVND (reference sequence). Trimming removed 3 bases from V and 5 bases from J, with 7 bases in between. The CDR3 sequence is 12 residues long. CDR3 amino acids: CASSIVETEAFF. The CDR3 coding sequence is TGTGCCAGTAGTATCGTCGAAACTGAAGCTTTCTTT.

This clonotype was seen repeatedly, ten times or more. The chain carries TRBV6-2 or TRBV6-3 and TRBJ1-2; D may be TRBD1 (5 bases). Germline-derived CDR1 and CDR2 are MNHEY and SVGEGT. The length of the CDR3 is 14 residues. V lost 7 bases and J lost 8, with 20 bases in between. CDR3 region: CASTALRRGRGYTF. The CDR3 coding sequence is TGTGCCAGCACCGCACTGAGACGGGGCAGAGGCTACACCTTC.

This CDR3 is CASSNPPGQGTTGELFF. CDR3 DNA: TGTGCCAGCTCTAACCCCCCGGGACAGGGGACCACCGGGGAGCTGTTTTTT. The gene calls are TRBV7-2 and TRBJ2-2, with 10 bases lining up with TRBD1. The CDR3 is 17 amino acids. Germline assignment: CDR1 SGHTA and CDR2 FQGNSA. J was trimmed by 4 bases and V by 8 bases; bases with no gene match: 13.